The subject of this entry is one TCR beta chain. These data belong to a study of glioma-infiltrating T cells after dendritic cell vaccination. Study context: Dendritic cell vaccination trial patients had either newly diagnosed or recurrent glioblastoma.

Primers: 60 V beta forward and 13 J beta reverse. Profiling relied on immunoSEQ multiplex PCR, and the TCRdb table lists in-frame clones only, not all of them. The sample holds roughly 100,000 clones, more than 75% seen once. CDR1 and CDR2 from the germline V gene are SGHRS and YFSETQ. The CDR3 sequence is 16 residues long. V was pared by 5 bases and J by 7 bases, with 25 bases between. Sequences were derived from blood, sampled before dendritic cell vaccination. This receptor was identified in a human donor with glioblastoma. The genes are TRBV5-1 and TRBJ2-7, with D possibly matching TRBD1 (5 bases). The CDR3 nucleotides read TGCGCCAGCAGACCCGGGTTAGATCCCGGGTCAGGGGAGCAGTACTTC. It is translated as CASRPGLDPGSGEQYF.